This T cell receptor (beta chain) was sequenced in a study of neurological immune-mediated disorders. This clonotype came up many times. One junction end disagrees with the germline gene, perhaps due to a read error. TCRdb re-called the 5' RACE reads with MiXCR, one entry per CDR3 protein. The sample includes about 74,000 distinct CDR3 sequences, 4% to 6% of them seen just once. CDR3 length: 14 amino acids. CDR1 SGDLS and CDR2 YYNGEE come from the germline V gene. The gene calls are TRBV9 and TRBJ1-5; TRBD1 is a possible D gene (5 bases). What was sequenced was PBMCs. This TCR was sampled from a man in his late teens or twenties with multiple sclerosis. The CDR3: CASSVGQINQPQNF. The CDR3 DNA is TGTGCCAGCAGCGTAGGACAGATCAATCAGCCCCAGAATTTT.